A single sample gave rise to the 2 T cell receptor beta chains below, sequenced in a study of spatial heterogeneity in lung cancer (dated by TCRdb to about 2019). This sample's time point label indicates: sample taken at primary tumor resection. For TCR sequencing, whole RNA was extracted from tumor and nontumor lung tissue, or from cryopreserved PBMC samples, and no cell sorting was done. Libraries were prepared through 5' RACE. Sequencing relied on a NextSeq 500. TCRdb trimmed the raw reads at Q25, called clones with MiXCR and kept productive beta chains. Every CDR3 protein is listed once, alongside the most common genes and DNA of its rows. The sample table holds tens of thousands of distinct CDR3 sequences, of which approximately 12% were seen once. Roughly two fifths of the sample lies in the top ten. The source was PBMCs, collected at surgery. These receptors all come from a male donor with early-stage non-small cell lung cancer.

This clonotype occurred a few times. The rearrangement uses TRBV25-1 and TRBJ2-1; 10 nucleotides agree with TRBD1. V lost 1 base and J lost 1; bases outside the gene matches: 1. CDR1 and CDR2 (germline): MGHDK, SYGVNS. The CDR3 covers 16 residues. This chain's CDR3 is CASSEWGQGSYNEQFF. CDR3 coding DNA: TGTGCCAGCAGTGAATGGGGACAGGGGTCCTACAATGAGCAGTTCTTC. Looking up the rest from reference TRBV25-1 and TRBJ2-1 gives the full variable domain: EADIYQTPRYLVIGTGKKITLECSQTMGHDKMYWYQQDPGMELHLIHYSYGVNSTEKGDLSSESTVSRIRTEHFPLTLESARPSHTSQYLCASSEWGQGSYNEQFFGPGTRLTVL.

V usage is TRBV7-9 and J usage is TRBJ1-4, with 7 bases identical to TRBD1. The V gene end was trimmed by 5 bases and the J gene end by 8 bases; junction bases not matched to a gene: 11. The CDR3 extends over 15 amino acids. From germline, CDR1 is SEHNR and CDR2 FQNEAQ (reference sequence). The CDR3 sequence: CASSMLKGALEKLFF. The CDR3 DNA follows: TGTGCCAGCAGCATGTTAAAGGGGGCTTTGGAAAAACTGTTTTTT.